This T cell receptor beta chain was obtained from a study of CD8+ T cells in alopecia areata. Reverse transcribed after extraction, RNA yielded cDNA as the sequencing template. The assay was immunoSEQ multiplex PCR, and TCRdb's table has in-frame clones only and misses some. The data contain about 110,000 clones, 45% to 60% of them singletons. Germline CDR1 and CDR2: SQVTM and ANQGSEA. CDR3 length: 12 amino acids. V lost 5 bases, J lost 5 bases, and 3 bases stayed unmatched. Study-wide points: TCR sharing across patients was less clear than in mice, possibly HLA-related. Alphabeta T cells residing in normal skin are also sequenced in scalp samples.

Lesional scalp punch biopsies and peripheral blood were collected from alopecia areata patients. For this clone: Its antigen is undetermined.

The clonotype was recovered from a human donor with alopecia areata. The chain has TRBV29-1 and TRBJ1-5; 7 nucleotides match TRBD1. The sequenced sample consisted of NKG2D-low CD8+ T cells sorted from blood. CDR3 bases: TGCAGCGTTAGCACAGGGGATCAGCCCCAGCATTTT. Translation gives CSVSTGDQPQHF. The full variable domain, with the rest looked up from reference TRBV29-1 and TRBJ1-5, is SAVISQKPSRDICQRGTSLTIQCQVDSQVTMMFWYRQQPGQSLTLIATANQGSEATYESGFVIDKFPISRPNLTFSTLTVSNMSPEDSSIYLCSVSTGDQPQHFGDGTRLSIL.